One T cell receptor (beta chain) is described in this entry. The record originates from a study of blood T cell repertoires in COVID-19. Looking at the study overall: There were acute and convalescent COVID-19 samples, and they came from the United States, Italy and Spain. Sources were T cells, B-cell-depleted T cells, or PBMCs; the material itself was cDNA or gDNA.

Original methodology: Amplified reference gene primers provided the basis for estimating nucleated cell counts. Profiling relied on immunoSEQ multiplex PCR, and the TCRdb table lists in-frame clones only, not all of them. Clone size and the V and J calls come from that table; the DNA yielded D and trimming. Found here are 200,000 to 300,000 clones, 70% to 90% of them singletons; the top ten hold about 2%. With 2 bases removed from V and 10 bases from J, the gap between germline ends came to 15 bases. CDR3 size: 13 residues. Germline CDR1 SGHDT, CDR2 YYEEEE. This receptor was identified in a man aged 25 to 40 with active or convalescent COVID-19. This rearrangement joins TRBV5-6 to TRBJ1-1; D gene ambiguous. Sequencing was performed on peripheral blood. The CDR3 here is CASSFNFVTGAFF. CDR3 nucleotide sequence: TGTGCCAGCAGCTTTAACTTCGTCACGGGAGCTTTCTTT.